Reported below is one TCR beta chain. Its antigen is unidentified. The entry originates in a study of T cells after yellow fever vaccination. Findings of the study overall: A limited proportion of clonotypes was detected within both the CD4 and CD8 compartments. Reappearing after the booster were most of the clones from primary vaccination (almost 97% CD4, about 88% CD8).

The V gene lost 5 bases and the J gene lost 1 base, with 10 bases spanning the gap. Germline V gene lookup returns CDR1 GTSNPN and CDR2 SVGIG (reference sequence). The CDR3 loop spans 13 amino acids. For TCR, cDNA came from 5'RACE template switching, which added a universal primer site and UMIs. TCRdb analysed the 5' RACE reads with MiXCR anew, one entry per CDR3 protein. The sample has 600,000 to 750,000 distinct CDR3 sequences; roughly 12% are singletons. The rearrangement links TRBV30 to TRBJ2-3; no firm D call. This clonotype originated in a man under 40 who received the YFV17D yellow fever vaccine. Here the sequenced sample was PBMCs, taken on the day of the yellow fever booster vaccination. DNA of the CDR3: TGTGCCTGGGCCAGAGGCGGCACAGATACGCAGTATTTT. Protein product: CAWARGGTDTQYF.